This T cell receptor (beta chain) was observed in a study of vaccination and CD4 T cells after COVID-19. As for the study in general: Drawing of post-COVID samples took place a median roughly 95 days after diagnosis (range 35 to 161).

A word on this clonotype: Antigen: not known.

Sequenced with the Oncomine TCR Beta short-read assay was DNA taken from cultured CD4+ T cells. TCRdb re-called the PCR reads with MiXCR, one entry per CDR3 protein. The sample carries some 11,000 distinct CDR3 sequences, roughly 66% recorded once. V lost 6 bases and J 8 bases, leaving 14 bases between the germline ends. Germline-derived CDR1 and CDR2 are MNHNS and SASEGT. The CDR3 is 13 residues long. The treatment is: approximately nine-day PBMC culture with coronavirus spike peptide pools or control peptides (ViraFEST assay). The specimen was CD4+ T cells from blood, cultured in vitro, collected before SARS-CoV-2 vaccination. J is TRBJ2-1 and V is TRBV6-1; no clear D. The sequence came from a human donor who had recovered from COVID-19. CDR3 DNA sequence: TGTGCCAGCAGATGGGCCCGTCGCGATGAGCAGTTCTTC. Amino acids: CASRWARRDEQFF.